Listed here are 20 T cell receptor beta chains from one sample, sequenced in a study of tumor-infiltrating lymphocytes in primary liver carcinoma (dated 2017 in TCRdb). Without any cell sorting, total RNA and DNA were co-extracted from approximately 22-30 mg of bulk tissue using the AllPrep DNA/RNA mini kit. The listed sequencing device is Illumina HiSeq 2500. Using a constant-region primer and ProtoScript II reverse transcriptase, TCRbeta-specific cDNA was reverse-transcribed from approximately 0.55 ug total RNA. Construction of the TCRbeta libraries relied on three nested rounds of multiplex PCR, following a slightly modified ARM-PCR procedure. Multiplex TRBV1-TRBV30 forward primers and a Cbeta reverse primer were used in the first two PCR rounds, each of which was run for 10 cycles. Clones were called with MiXCR by TCRdb after fastp trimmed the public reads at Q25, and only in-frame beta chains were retained. Each entry is one CDR3 protein sequence, shown with its most common DNA and genes. Counted in this sample were 85,000 to 100,000 distinct CDR3 sequences; around 70% of them appeared once. The top ten constitute around 25% of the sample.

The sequencing sample was made of tumor-adjacent normal liver tissue. The source of these receptors is a man in his forties with primary liver carcinoma and hepatitis B virus infection.

Ten or more counts support this clonotype. The chain has TRBV14 and TRBJ2-7; TRBD2 is a possible D gene (5 bases). CDR1 is SGHDN, CDR2 FVKESK, per germline. CDR3 length equals 14 residues. V was shortened by 6 bases and J by 3 bases, with 15 bases between the two germline ends. The CDR3 nucleotides read TGTGCCAGCAGTTGGCAGCGGAGCCACTACGAGCAGTACTTC. This gives the protein CASSWQRSHYEQYF.

Remarks on this clonotype: The conserved final phenylalanine or tryptophan is absent from the CDR3, which likely points to a read error. V usage is TRBV24-1 and J usage is TRBJ2-1; 11 nucleotides agree with TRBD2. Trimming took 3 bases from V and 5 from J; bases not matched to a gene: 2. Germline V gene lookup returns CDR1 KGHDR and CDR2 SFDVKD. There are 15 residues in the CDR3. The CDR3 region has the DNA TGTGCCACCAGTGATCCGGGACTAGCGGACAATGAGCAGTTCCTC. It codes for CATSDPGLADNEQFL.

As to this clonotype: A read error may be the cause here, since a much bigger clone is one base away. This sequence joins TRBV5-4 and TRBJ2-2; 8 nucleotides agree with TRBD1. This CDR3 is 13 amino acids long. Germline V lookup: CDR1 SGHNT, CDR2 YYREEE (reference sequence). CDR3 sequence reads: CTSSLQGAGELFF. DNA for the CDR3: TGTACCAGCAGCTTACAGGGGGCCGGGGAGCTGTTTTTT.

J is TRBJ2-5 and V is TRBV11-2, with D tentatively TRBD1 (6 bases). Germline values: CDR1 SGHAT, CDR2 FQNNGV. This CDR3 contains 15 residues. V was shortened by 1 base and J by 6 bases, with 15 bases between the two germline ends. CDR3: CASSLGCTGQKTQYF. The CDR3 DNA is TGTGCCAGCAGCTTAGGGTGCACAGGGCAAAAGACCCAGTACTTC.

This clonotype appeared many times. This chain connects TRBV6-1 to TRBJ2-5, with D unresolved. Germline V gene data show CDR1 as MNHNS and CDR2 as SASEGT. CDR3 size: 13 residues. V lost 4 bases and J 0 bases, leaving 6 bases between the germline ends. The CDR3 bases are TGTGCCAGCAGTGTTTCAGACCAAGAGACCCAGTACTTC. This translates into CASSVSDQETQYF.

A remark on this clonotype: The CDR3 ends on some other residue instead of the conserved phenylalanine or tryptophan, so this is likely a read error. This rearrangement joins TRBV14 to TRBJ1-1; D gene unclear. The CDR3 covers 12 residues. The germline gives CDR1 SGHDN, CDR2 FVKESK. With 3 bases removed from V and 6 bases from J, the gap between germline ends came to 8 bases. The CDR3 reads CASSQDRAEAFP. CDR3 nucleotide sequence: TGTGCCAGCAGCCAGGACCGGGCTGAAGCTTTCCCT.

V and J are TRBV28 and TRBJ2-1; tentatively, D is TRBD1 (5 bases). Germline CDR1 and CDR2: MDHEN and SYDVKM. Trimming stripped 5 bases from V and 0 bases from J, with 20 bases between. CDR3 length equals 18 residues. The CDR3 here is CASSLGQGWGSSYNEQFF. CDR3 DNA sequence: TGTGCCAGCAGTCTAGGACAAGGGTGGGGAAGCTCCTACAATGAGCAGTTCTTC.

Notes on this clonotype: A junction end diverges from the germline sequence, so it may reflect a read error. This chain connects TRBV11-1 to TRBJ1-3; 8 positions match TRBD1. In germline, CDR1 is SGHAT, CDR2 FQDESV (reference sequence). CDR3 length: 16 amino acids. CDR3 amino acids: CASSRTGRISGNTTYF. In DNA, the CDR3 is TGTGCCAGCAGCCGGACAGGGCGCATCTCTGGAAACACCACATATTTT.

This clonotype was observed many times. The J gene is TRBJ1-1, the V gene TRBV11-2; TRBD1 might be the D (6 bases). Germline V lookup: CDR1 SGHAT, CDR2 FQNNGV. The CDR3 is 16 amino acids. Trimming removed 5 bases at V and 4 bases at J, with 20 bases between. Here the CDR3 reads CASSRGRAGVFTEAFF. As DNA, the CDR3 is TGTGCCAGCAGCCGAGGTAGGGCAGGGGTCTTCACTGAAGCTTTCTTT.

CDR3 region: CASSVRAGGPYEQYF. CDR3 nucleotides: TGTGCCAGCAGCGTCAGGGCGGGAGGGCCCTACGAGCAGTACTTC. V gene TRBV9 combines with J gene TRBJ2-7; 9 bases map to TRBD2. V shed 2 bases and J 2 bases; nucleotides not matched to a gene: 5. Germline values: CDR1 SGDLS, CDR2 YYNGEE. The CDR3 extends over 15 amino acids.

Many counts were recorded for this clonotype. This chain links TRBV29-1 with TRBJ2-7; 12 positions agree with TRBD2. V lost 4 bases to trimming and J lost 3 bases; unmatched junction nucleotides: 1. Germline values: CDR1 SQVTM, CDR2 ANQGSEA. The CDR3 loop spans 13 amino acids. The CDR3 bases are TGCAGCGTTGGGACTAGCGGGAACTACGAGCAGTACTTC. This sequence encodes CSVGTSGNYEQYF.

This clonotype was counted once. The V gene is TRBV6-5, the J gene TRBJ1-6, with unresolved D. The CDR3 loop spans 13 amino acids. CDR1 and CDR2 from the germline V gene are MNHEY and SVGAGI. V was shortened by 5 bases and J by 8 bases, with 10 bases between the two germline ends. This chain's CDR3 is CASSHDEDSPLHF. CDR3 nucleotide sequence: TGTGCCAGCAGTCACGACGAGGATTCACCCCTCCACTTT.

The V and J genes are TRBV2 and TRBJ2-2; D might be TRBD1 (6 bases). The CDR3 is 16 residues long. Trimming removed 6 bases from V and 3 bases from J, with 17 bases in between. Germline V gene sequence: CDR1 SNHLY, CDR2 FYNNEI. DNA of the CDR3: TGTGCCAGCAGGCACACAGGGTGGTCGGACACCGGGGAGCTGTTTTTT. It is translated as CASRHTGWSDTGELFF.

As concerns this clonotype: A junction boundary mismatches the germline segment, possibly from a read error. The chain recombines TRBV11-2 with TRBJ2-7; D may be TRBD1 (5 bases). Germline values: CDR1 SGHAT, CDR2 FQNNGV. The CDR3 is made up of 15 amino acids. The CDR3 DNA follows: TGTGCCAACAGCCTGGGGCATTCCAGACTCTACGAGCAGTACTTC. It is translated as CANSLGHSRLYEQYF.

The rearrangement joins TRBV29-1 to TRBJ2-2; the D is unclear. The CDR3 extends over 14 amino acids. V was trimmed by 6 bases and J by 6 bases, leaving 17 bases between them. Per germline, CDR1 SQVTM and CDR2 ANQGSEA. In nucleotides, the CDR3 is TGCAGCGTAATATCTGACACTATGTCCGGGGAGCTGTTTTTT. It codes for CSVISDTMSGELFF.

This clonotype was counted once. A much larger clone lies one base from this, so it may be a read error. The gene calls are TRBV12-3 or TRBV12-4 and TRBJ1-5, with D possibly being TRBD1 (5 bases). The CDR3 has 16 residues. CDR3 in amino acids: CDSRNTNEGRNQPQHF. The CDR3 region has the DNA TGTGACAGCAGAAATACCAATGAGGGGCGGAATCAGCCCCAGCATTTT.

This clonotype showed up just once. Relative to the germline gene, one junction end is altered; a read error may explain this. The V and J genes are TRBV7-3 and TRBJ2-5, with TRBD2 identical over 9 bases. This CDR3 comprises 14 residues. Germline V gene data show CDR1 as SGHTA and CDR2 as FQGTGA. This CDR3 is CASGLAGVGETQYF. CDR3 bases: TGTGCCAGCGGCTTAGCGGGAGTCGGAGAGACCCAGTACTTC.

The table lists this clonotype with many counts. The V gene is TRBV4-2, the J gene TRBJ2-1; TRBD1 matches at 9 bases. This CDR3 is 16 amino acids long. From germline, CDR1 is LGHNA and CDR2 YNFKEQ. V lost 4 bases and J lost 3; bases outside the gene matches: 7. CDR3 nucleotides: TGTGCCAGCAGCCCCAGGGGACAGGGAGGCTACAATGAGCAGTTCTTC. Translating gives CASSPRGQGGYNEQFF.

V and J are TRBV7-9 and TRBJ2-2; D is perhaps TRBD1 (5 bases). The CDR3 extends over 15 amino acids. The germline gives CDR1 SEHNR, CDR2 FQNEAQ (reference sequence). V was trimmed by 4 bases and J by 1 base, leaving 10 bases between them. CDR3 DNA sequence: TGTGCCAGCAGCTCCAGGGATGGGAACACCGGGGAGCTGTTTTTT. Amino acids: CASSSRDGNTGELFF.

In its sample, this clonotype was seen a few times. At one end, the junction sequence differs from germline, possibly due to a read error. The chain links TRBV6-5 to TRBJ2-6, with 8 positions matching TRBD1. The CDR3 sequence is 18 residues long. Germline values: CDR1 MNHEY, CDR2 SVGAGI. The DNA of the CDR3 is TGTGCCAGCAGTCCTTGGACAGGGATGAAAGCTGGGACCAACGTCCAGACTTTC. Its translation: CASSPWTGMKAGTNVQTF.